This passage covers 28 T cell receptor beta chains from one sample sequenced in a study of CD8 T cells in Susac syndrome. The RNA input was roughly 0.5 to 1 ug, and it was reverse transcribed with random hexamers. TCRdb recomputed calls from the immunoSEQ multiplex PCR reads with MiXCR, one row per CDR3 protein. Among under 150,000 distinct CDR3 sequences, about 94% were seen once, and the ten largest hold 0.075% to 0.09%. Sequencing was done on a sample of CD4+ T cells from PBMCs. The receptor set was obtained from a human donor with Susac syndrome.

The count of this clonotype is one. The J gene is TRBJ1-5, the V gene TRBV24-1; D gene uncertain. The CDR3 consists of 16 residues. Trimming took 9 bases from V and 6 from J, leaving 23 bases between them. Germline CDR1 KGHDR, CDR2 SFDVKD. CDR3 protein: CATDISGEVVRQPQHF. CDR3 sequence (DNA): TGTGCCACCGATATATCGGGCGAAGTCGTCCGTCAGCCCCAGCATTTT.

Regarding this clonotype: At one boundary the junction diverges from the germline segment, which might be a read error. This chain joins TRBV4-1 and TRBJ1-4; 9 bases map to TRBD1. The CDR3 has 15 amino acids. In germline, CDR1 is MGHRA, CDR2 YSYEKL. Here the CDR3 DNA reads TGCGCCAGCAGCTACCAACAGGGGGCTAACGAAAAACTGTTTTTT. It encodes CASSYQQGANEKLFF.

The V and J genes are TRBV7-9 and TRBJ2-6; maybe TRBD2 (6 bases). The germline CDR1 and CDR2 sequences are SEHNR and FQNEAQ (reference sequence). There are 17 residues in the CDR3. The ends were cut back, 3 bases at V and 0 bases at J, with 12 bases in the middle. CDR3 coding DNA: TGTGCCAGCAGCTTCGGAGGGGTTAGCTCTGGGGCCAACGTCCTGACTTTC. Its translation: CASSFGGVSSGANVLTF.

The rearrangement links TRBV3-1 to TRBJ1-1; tentatively, D is TRBD1 (5 bases). This CDR3 is built from 15 residues. Trimming removed 1 base at V and 7 bases at J, with 16 bases between. Per the germline V gene, CDR1 is LGHDT and CDR2 is YNNKEL (reference sequence). Here the CDR3 reads CASSQALRGGGEAFF. Here the CDR3 DNA reads TGTGCCAGCAGCCAAGCACTAAGGGGTGGTGGTGAAGCTTTCTTT. Full variable domain (missing parts from reference TRBV3-1 and TRBJ1-1): DTAVSQTPKYLVTQMGNDKSIKCEQNLGHDTMYWYKQDSKKFLKIMFSYNNKELIINETVPNRFSPKSPDKAHLNLHINSLELGDSAVYFCASSQALRGGGEAFFGQGTRLTVV.

This rearrangement joins TRBV3-1 to TRBJ2-4, with D perhaps assigned TRBD1 or TRBD2 (5 bases each). Per germline, CDR1 LGHDT and CDR2 YNNKEL (reference sequence). Trimming removed 1 base from V and 9 bases from J, with 10 bases in between. The CDR3 extends over 13 amino acids. CDR3 amino acids: CASSQVEGIIQYF. CDR3 DNA: TGTGCCAGCAGCCAAGTCGAGGGGATCATTCAGTACTTC.

The V gene is TRBV18, the J gene TRBJ2-1, with no clear D. CDR3 size: 15 residues. CDR1 is KGHSH, CDR2 LQKENI, per germline. V gave up 5 bases and J gave up 0 bases, with 11 bases separating them. This chain's CDR3 is CASSMVAGSYNEQFF. CDR3 DNA sequence: TGTGCCAGCTCAATGGTAGCCGGCTCCTACAATGAGCAGTTCTTC.

The rearrangement joins TRBV5-1 to TRBJ2-3, with D hard to call. This CDR3 region has 14 residues. Per the germline V gene, CDR1 is SGHRS and CDR2 is YFSETQ. V dropped 5 bases and J dropped 1 base, with 11 bases sitting between them. CDR3 residues: CASSLDSGTDTQYF. CDR3 DNA sequence: TGCGCCAGCAGTTTAGACTCAGGCACAGATACGCAGTATTTT.

The rearrangement links TRBV29-1 to TRBJ2-7, with D hard to call. Germline V gene lookup returns CDR1 SQVTM and CDR2 ANQGSEA. This CDR3 comprises 12 residues. The V gene lost 5 bases and the J gene lost 0 bases, with 8 bases spanning the gap. For the CDR3, the DNA is TGCAGCGTTAAGGGCAGCTCCTACGAGCAGTACTTC. It is translated as CSVKGSSYEQYF.

The chain links TRBV29-1 to TRBJ2-1; a possible D gene is TRBD1 (6 bases). The CDR3 totals 15 residues. V dropped 2 bases and J dropped 1 base, with 12 bases sitting between them. The germline gives CDR1 SQVTM, CDR2 ANQGSEA. This CDR3 is CSVELTGNSYNEQFF. The CDR3 DNA sequence: TGCAGCGTTGAATTAACAGGGAATTCCTACAATGAGCAGTTCTTC.

This chain uses TRBV7-9 with TRBJ1-3; no clear D gene. The CDR3 runs 15 residues. CDR1 is SEHNR and CDR2 is FQNEAQ in the germline V gene (reference sequence). Trimming removed 3 bases at V and 0 bases at J, with 9 bases between. This CDR3 is CASSLDGSSGNTIYF. The CDR3, as DNA: TGTGCCAGCAGCTTGGACGGGAGCTCTGGAAACACCATATATTTT. Filled out from reference TRBV7-9 and TRBJ1-3, the complete variable domain reads DTGVSQNPRHKITKRGQNVTFRCDPISEHNRLYWYRQTLGQGPEFLTYFQNEAQLEKSRLLSDRFSAERPKGSFSTLEIQRTEQGDSAMYLCASSLDGSSGNTIYFGEGSWLTVV.

The CDR3 DNA is TGCAGTGCTAGTATGGCGGGGGAACCCTACGAGCAGTACTTC. It translates to CSASMAGEPYEQYF. The chain joins TRBV20-1 to TRBJ2-7; 7 bases map to TRBD2. Germline V gene lookup returns CDR1 DFQATT and CDR2 SNEGSKA (reference sequence). Losses at the gene ends were 3 bases for V and 2 bases for J; bases not matched to a gene: 7. The CDR3 totals 14 residues.

The J gene is TRBJ1-1, the V gene TRBV29-1; possible D gene TRBD1, 5 bases. Germline V lookup: CDR1 SQVTM, CDR2 ANQGSEA. The CDR3 consists of 10 residues. Trimming pared 7 bases from V and 8 bases from J, leaving 11 bases between. The CDR3 loop reads CSATRQEAFF. In nucleotides, the CDR3 is TGCAGCGCTACAAGACAGGAAGCTTTCTTT.

The sample holds one count of this clonotype. A read error may produce the germline difference seen at one junction end. V is TRBV6-5 and J is TRBJ2-7, with 13 bases lining up with TRBD2. CDR3 length equals 14 residues. Per germline, CDR1 MNHEY and CDR2 SVGAGI. CDR3 sequence (DNA): TGTGCCAGCAGCCCGGGACTAGCGGGGTACGAGCAGTACTTT. Residues: CASSPGLAGYEQYF.

This chain joins TRBV5-6 and TRBJ2-6; perhaps TRBD1 as D (6 bases). Germline V CDR1 and CDR2: SGHDT, YYEEEE. The CDR3 is 16 residues long. With 3 bases removed from V and 0 bases from J, the gap between germline ends came to 10 bases. In nucleotides, the CDR3 is TGTGCCAGCAGCTCCGGGACATACTCTGGGGCCAACGTCCTGACTTTC. Translation gives CASSSGTYSGANVLTF.

The rearrangement links TRBV29-1 to TRBJ1-2; tentative D call: TRBD1 (5 bases). The CDR3 contains 14 residues. Looked up from germline, CDR1 is SQVTM and CDR2 is ANQGSEA. Trimming shortened V by 4 bases and J by 2 bases, and 14 bases separated the two germline ends. The CDR3 loop is CSVGVGQGNYGYTF. CDR3 coding DNA: TGCAGCGTTGGGGTGGGGCAGGGCAACTATGGCTACACCTTC.

The chain carries TRBV6-5 and TRBJ2-3; D possibly matches TRBD1 or TRBD2 (6 bases each). Trimming cost V 2 bases and J 0 bases, with 9 bases left between them. The CDR3 totals 15 residues. Germline CDR1 is MNHEY and CDR2 is SVGAGI. CDR3 sequence: CASSYGGLSTDTQYF. As DNA, the CDR3 is TGTGCCAGCAGTTACGGGGGGCTTAGCACAGATACGCAGTATTTT.

The CDR3 bases are TGTGCCAGCAGCCGATGGACTATTAACACCGGGGAGCTGTTTTTT. Its translation: CASSRWTINTGELFF. The chain couples TRBV11-2 to TRBJ2-2; D may be TRBD2 (6 bases). The germline CDR1 and CDR2 sequences are SGHAT and FQNNGV. V was pared by 5 bases and J by 2 bases, with 12 bases between. The CDR3 is 15 residues long.

The V and J genes are TRBV29-1 and TRBJ1-1; no reliable D call. This CDR3 contains 13 residues. The germline gives CDR1 SQVTM, CDR2 ANQGSEA. The V end was cut by 7 bases, the J end by 0 bases, with 12 bases between. In DNA form, the CDR3 reads TGCAGCGGGAGGCCGTCTATGAACACTGAAGCTTTCTTT. Protein product: CSGRPSMNTEAFF.

CDR3 residues: CASSPRGLETQYF. CDR3 DNA: TGTGCCAGTAGTCCCAGGGGGCTTGAGACCCAGTACTTC. The chain employs TRBV19 and TRBJ2-5; 8 bases line up with TRBD1. The V gene end was trimmed by 5 bases and the J gene end by 5 bases; junction bases not matched to a gene: 4. Germline CDR1 and CDR2: LNHDA and SQIVND (reference sequence). The length of the CDR3 is 13 residues. Filled out from reference TRBV19 and TRBJ2-5, the complete variable domain reads DGGITQSPKYLFRKEGQNVTLSCEQNLNHDAMYWYRQDPGQGLRLIYYSQIVNDFQKGDIAEGYSVSREKKESFPLTVTSAQKNPTAFYLCASSPRGLETQYFGPGTRLLVL.

This chain links TRBV27 with TRBJ2-5; the D is unclear. V was trimmed by 10 bases and J by 1 base, leaving 13 bases between them. Looked up from germline, CDR1 is MNHEY and CDR2 is SMNVEV (reference sequence). This CDR3 has 13 amino acids. CDR3 nucleotide sequence: TGTGCCACCAAGAAGTGGGCCCAAGAGACCCAGTACTTC. Protein sequence: CATKKWAQETQYF.

This clonotype was observed a single time. The chain has TRBV12-3 or TRBV12-4 and TRBJ2-1; 12 nucleotides agree with TRBD1. V lost 6 bases and J lost 5; bases outside the gene matches: 5. The CDR3 sequence is 15 residues long. The CDR3 bases are TGTGCCAGCAGCCTGGGACAGGGGGCGAACAATGAGCAGTTCTTC. Translating gives CASSLGQGANNEQFF.

The rearrangement uses TRBV3-1 and TRBJ1-1, with TRBD1 as a possible D gene (5 bases). The CDR3 length is 11 residues. The V and J ends lost 1 base and 9 bases respectively, with 6 bases between them. CDR1 LGHDT and CDR2 YNNKEL come from the germline V gene (reference sequence). This CDR3 is CASSQGQQAFF. The DNA for the CDR3 is TGTGCCAGCAGCCAAGGACAGCAAGCTTTCTTT.

The V gene is TRBV20-1, the J gene TRBJ2-1; D gene ambiguous. Trimming cost V 6 bases and J 4 bases, with 13 bases left between them. Germline-derived CDR1 and CDR2 are DFQATT and SNEGSKA (reference sequence). The CDR3 runs 13 residues. CDR3 protein: CSAKNVGYNEQFF. The CDR3 DNA sequence: TGCAGTGCCAAAAATGTGGGTTACAATGAGCAGTTCTTC.

The V call is TRBV4-1, the J call TRBJ2-1; 9 bases match TRBD2. This CDR3 region has 14 residues. Germline lookup yields CDR1 MGHRA and CDR2 YSYEKL. V dropped 4 bases and J dropped 7; count of bases not matched to a gene: 5. The CDR3: CASSRGRAENEQFF. In nucleotides, the CDR3 is TGCGCCAGCAGCCGCGGGAGGGCCGAAAATGAGCAGTTCTTC.

This chain joins TRBV19 and TRBJ2-1; 13 bases match TRBD2. V gave up 8 bases and J gave up 3 bases; unmatched junction bases: 4. The CDR3 is 15 amino acids. In germline, CDR1 is LNHDA, CDR2 SQIVND (reference sequence). The CDR3 sequence is CASSTSGGVYNEQFF. The CDR3 DNA is TGTGCCAGTTCAACTAGCGGGGGGGTCTACAATGAGCAGTTCTTC.

The chain couples TRBV5-8 to TRBJ2-3; perhaps TRBD2 as D (6 bases). With 5 bases removed from V and 0 bases from J, the gap between germline ends came to 13 bases. Germline lookup yields CDR1 SGHTS and CDR2 YDEGEE. The CDR3 is 15 amino acids. The DNA of the CDR3 is TGTGCCAGCAGGTCGACCGGGAGTAGCACAGATACGCAGTATTTT. Translation: CASRSTGSSTDTQYF.

The rearrangement links TRBV7-3 to TRBJ2-3, with D possibly matching TRBD1 (7 bases). V was cut by 5 bases and J by 6 bases, with 12 bases left in between. The CDR3 has 13 amino acids. Germline CDR1 and CDR2: SGHTA and FQGTGA. CDR3 in amino acids: CASSPRGDDTQYF. For the CDR3, the DNA is TGTGCCAGCAGCCCCAGGGGGGATGATACGCAGTATTTT.

The chain carries TRBV14 and TRBJ2-2; D unclear. Germline CDR1 SGHDN, CDR2 FVKESK. V was shortened by 1 base and J by 3 bases, with 6 bases between the two germline ends. The CDR3 contains 14 residues. The CDR3 DNA sequence: TGTGCCAGCAGCCAAGGACCGCACACCGGGGAGCTGTTTTTT. This encodes CASSQGPHTGELFF.